This T cell receptor (beta chain) was recovered during a study of regulatory T cells in long-lasting Graves disease. J gave up 5 bases and V 4 bases, and 11 bases lay outside the gene matches. In germline, CDR1 is DFQATT, CDR2 SNEGSKA (reference sequence). The CDR3 runs to 15 residues. This clonotype was counted many times. Arm-PCR of CDR3 regions and iRepertoire HTBI primers were the basis on which TCR beta libraries were built. Per the study methods: The samples yielded some 62 TRBV and 14 TRBJ segments. TCRdb reprocessed the multiplex PCR reads with MiXCR, giving one entry per CDR3 protein. The V and J calls and clone size come from TCRdb's table, not from the authors' own analysis. Of about 450,000 distinct CDR3 sequences detected, roughly 15% appear once; the ten largest clones hold about 10%. Time point described: newly diagnosed GD, antithyroid drugs for less than 3 months. PBMC-derived RNA was used for the TCR library.

These same data were also listed under a study on T cells in Graves' hyperthyroidism and ophthalmopathy. That source adds: Primed by the HTBI set, a first-round RT-PCR was run on the TCR CDR3.

The material was peripheral blood mononuclear cells (PBMCs), obtained at new diagnosis, from a patient treated with antithyroid drugs. The chain employs TRBV20-1 and TRBJ1-1; 9 positions agree with TRBD1. The TCR comes from a woman aged 25 to 39 with Graves disease. CDR3 residues: CSAMGQGTGKTEAFF. DNA for the CDR3: TGCAGTGCTATGGGACAGGGAACGGGGAAGACTGAAGCTTTCTTT.